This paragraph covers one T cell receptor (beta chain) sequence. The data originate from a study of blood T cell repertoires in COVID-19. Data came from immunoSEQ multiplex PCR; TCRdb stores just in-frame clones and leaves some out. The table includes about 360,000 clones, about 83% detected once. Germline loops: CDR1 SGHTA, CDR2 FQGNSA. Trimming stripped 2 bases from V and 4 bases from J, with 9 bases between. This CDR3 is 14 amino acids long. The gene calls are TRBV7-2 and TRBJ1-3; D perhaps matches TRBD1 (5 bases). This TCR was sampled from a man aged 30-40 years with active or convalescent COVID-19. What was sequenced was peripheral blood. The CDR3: CASSLYGAGNTIYF. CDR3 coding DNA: TGTGCCAGCAGCTTATATGGGGCAGGAAACACCATATATTTT.